This T cell receptor (beta chain) was found in a study of PD-L1 blockade in urothelial cancer. Turning to the study itself: Analyses were performed on blood at 3 weeks after treatment start (the second dose) and at 6 weeks. Blood-derived samples held a median around 140,000 T cells. Points from the study as a whole: Pretreatment clonality of the blood TCR repertoire below the median was predictive of superior survival.

The CDR3 is made up of 13 amino acids. The germline V gene has CDR1 LNHDA and CDR2 SQIVND (reference sequence). Trimming left V 5 bases short and J 8 bases short, with 13 bases between. The repertoire was sequenced with immunoSEQ multiplex PCR; TCRdb's copy has only in-frame clones and lacks some. The table lists 100,000 or so clones, approximately 85% of them singletons. This clone is a singleton in its sample. Antigen unknown. This sample comprised PBMCs, obtained around atezolizumab (anti-PD-L1) treatment. The rearrangement uses TRBV19 and TRBJ1-5; D remains ambiguous. The TCR comes from a man in his fifties with urothelial cancer. The CDR3 protein is CASSPGGLEPQHF. The DNA for the CDR3 is TGTGCCAGTAGTCCTGGAGGGTTGGAGCCCCAGCATTTT.